This T cell receptor beta chain was recorded in a study of OX40 agonist ivuxolimab in advanced cancers. The germline V gene has CDR1 SGHAT and CDR2 FQNNGV. V gave up 5 bases and J gave up 12 bases; unmatched junction bases: 16. The CDR3 is made up of 16 amino acids. The repertoire was sequenced with immunoSEQ multiplex PCR; TCRdb's copy has only in-frame clones and lacks some. Of approximately 10,000 clones listed, 88% are singletons. The sequenced sample was CD4+ or CD8+ T cells sorted from blood, obtained in a trial of the OX40 agonist ivuxolimab. The chain carries TRBV11-2 and TRBJ2-1; TRBD2 aligns across 10 bases. The receptor was isolated from an adult with an advanced solid tumor such as melanoma, head and neck, liver or kidney cancer. CDR3 protein: CASSPPWGTSESGQFF. The DNA for the CDR3 is TGTGCCAGCAGCCCCCCATGGGGGACTAGCGAATCCGGGCAGTTCTTC.